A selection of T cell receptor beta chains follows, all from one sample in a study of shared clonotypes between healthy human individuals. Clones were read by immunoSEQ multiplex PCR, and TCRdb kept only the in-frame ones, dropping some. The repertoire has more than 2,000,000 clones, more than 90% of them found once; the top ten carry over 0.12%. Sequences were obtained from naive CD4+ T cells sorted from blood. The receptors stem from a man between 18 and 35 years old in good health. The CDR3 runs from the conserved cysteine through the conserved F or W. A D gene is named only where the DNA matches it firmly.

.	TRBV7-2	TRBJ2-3	CASSPDRVQYF
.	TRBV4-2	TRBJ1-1	CASSQGGGSLVNTEAFF
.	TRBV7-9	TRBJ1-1	CASSTGYSVNTEAFF
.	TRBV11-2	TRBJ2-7	CASSLVGSPYEQYF
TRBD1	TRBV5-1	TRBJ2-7	CASSETGQSTYEQYF
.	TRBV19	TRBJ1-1	CARDPRGGKAEAFF
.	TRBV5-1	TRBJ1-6	CASSLARRRTVDNSPLHF
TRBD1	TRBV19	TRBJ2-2	CASTKPGQGFNGELFF
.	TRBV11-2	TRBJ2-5	CASSLRAPWQETQYF
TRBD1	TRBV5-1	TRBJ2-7	CASSLVSGQTYEQYF
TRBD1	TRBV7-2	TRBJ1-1	CASSSWTGAYTEAFF
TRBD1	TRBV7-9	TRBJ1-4	CASSRRDSQSEKLFF
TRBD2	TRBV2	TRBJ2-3	CASSEQLRGGTDTQYF
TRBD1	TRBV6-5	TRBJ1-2	CAAHSGGLDYGYTF
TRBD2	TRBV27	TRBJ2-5	CASRVLAGGPRETQYF
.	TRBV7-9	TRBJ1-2	CASSSGQSNYGYTF
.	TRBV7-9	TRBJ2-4	CASSHLKAKNIQYF
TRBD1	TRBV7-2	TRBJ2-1	CASSPRTGDNEQFF
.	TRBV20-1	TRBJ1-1	CSAPRGAEAFF
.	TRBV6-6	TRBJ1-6	CASSPGTPLHF
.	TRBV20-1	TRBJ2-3	CSAGRADTQYF
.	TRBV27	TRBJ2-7	CASSLLPGSTYEQYF
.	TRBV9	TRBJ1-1	CASSGTGLGDEAFF
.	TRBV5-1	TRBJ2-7	CASSLAFIGSEQYF
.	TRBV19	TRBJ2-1	CASSPTGGTYNEQFF
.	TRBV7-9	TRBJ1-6	CASTMESYNSPLHF
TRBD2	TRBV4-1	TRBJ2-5	CASSDGTGTSGRETQYF
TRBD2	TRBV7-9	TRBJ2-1	CASSYGGGAYNEQFF
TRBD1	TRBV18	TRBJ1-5	CASSPGTGLSQPQHF
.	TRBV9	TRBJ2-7	CASSVGGSPDIYEQYF
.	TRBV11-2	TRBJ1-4	CASSPLRGPGGRNEKLFF
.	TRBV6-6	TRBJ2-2	CASLGLSNTGELFF
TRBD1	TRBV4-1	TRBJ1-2	CASSQVYSVKQGSSYGYTF
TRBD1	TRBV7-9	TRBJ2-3	CASSRGQGSSTDTQYF